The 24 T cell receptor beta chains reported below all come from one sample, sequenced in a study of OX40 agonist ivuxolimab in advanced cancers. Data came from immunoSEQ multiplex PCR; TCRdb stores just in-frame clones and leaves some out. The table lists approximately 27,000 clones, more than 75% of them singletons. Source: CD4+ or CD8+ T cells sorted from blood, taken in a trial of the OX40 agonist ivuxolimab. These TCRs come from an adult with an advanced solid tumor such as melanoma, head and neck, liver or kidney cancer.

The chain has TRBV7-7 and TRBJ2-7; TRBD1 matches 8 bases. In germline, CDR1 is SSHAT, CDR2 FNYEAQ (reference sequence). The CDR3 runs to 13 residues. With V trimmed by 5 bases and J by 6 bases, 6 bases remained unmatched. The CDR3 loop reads CASSVDRGREQYF. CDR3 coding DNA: TGTGCCAGCAGCGTCGACAGGGGCCGCGAGCAGTACTTC.

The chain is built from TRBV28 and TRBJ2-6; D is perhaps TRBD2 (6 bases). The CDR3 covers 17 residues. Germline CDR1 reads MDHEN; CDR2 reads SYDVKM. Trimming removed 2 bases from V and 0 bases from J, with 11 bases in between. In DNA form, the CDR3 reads TGTGCCAGCAGTTTAGGAGCGGGTGGCTCTGGGGCCAACGTCCTGACTTTC. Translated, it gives CASSLGAGGSGANVLTF.

In nucleotides, the CDR3 is TGTGCCAGCAGTTTCTCCGGACTAGCGGGAGATAATGAGCAGTTCTTC. It is translated as CASSFSGLAGDNEQFF. The genes are TRBV27 and TRBJ2-1; the match to TRBD2 covers 13 bases. CDR3 length: 16 amino acids. Germline loops: CDR1 MNHEY, CDR2 SMNVEV (reference sequence). With V trimmed by 3 bases and J by 7 bases, 6 bases remained unmatched.

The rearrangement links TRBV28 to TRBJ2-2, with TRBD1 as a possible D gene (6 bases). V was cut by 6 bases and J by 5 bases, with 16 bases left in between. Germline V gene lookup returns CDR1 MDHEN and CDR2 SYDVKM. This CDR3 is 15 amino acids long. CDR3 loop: CASSRGQFSTGELFF. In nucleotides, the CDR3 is TGTGCCAGCAGCAGAGGACAGTTTTCAACCGGGGAGCTGTTTTTT.

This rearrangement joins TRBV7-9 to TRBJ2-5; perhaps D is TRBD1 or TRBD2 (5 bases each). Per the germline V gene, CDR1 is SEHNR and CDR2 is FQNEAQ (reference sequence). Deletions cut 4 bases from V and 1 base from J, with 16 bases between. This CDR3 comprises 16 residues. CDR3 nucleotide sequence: TGTGCCAGCAGCTCCCCTTTAGGGACCTCCCAAGAGACCCAGTACTTC. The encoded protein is CASSSPLGTSQETQYF. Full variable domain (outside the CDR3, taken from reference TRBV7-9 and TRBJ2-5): DTGVSQNPRHKITKRGQNVTFRCDPISEHNRLYWYRQTLGQGPEFLTYFQNEAQLEKSRLLSDRFSAERPKGSFSTLEIQRTEQGDSAMYLCASSSPLGTSQETQYFGPGTRLLVL.

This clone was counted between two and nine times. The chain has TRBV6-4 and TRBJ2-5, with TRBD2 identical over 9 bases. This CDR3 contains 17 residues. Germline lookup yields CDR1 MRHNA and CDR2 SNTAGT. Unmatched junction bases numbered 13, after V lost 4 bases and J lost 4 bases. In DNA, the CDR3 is TGTGCCAGCAGTGCCCCGCTTAAGGCTAGCGGGACAGAGACCCAGTACTTC. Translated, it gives CASSAPLKASGTETQYF.

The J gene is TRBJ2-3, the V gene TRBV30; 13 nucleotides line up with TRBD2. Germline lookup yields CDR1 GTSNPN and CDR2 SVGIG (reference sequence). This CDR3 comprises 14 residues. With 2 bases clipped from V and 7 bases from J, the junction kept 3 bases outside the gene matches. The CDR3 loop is CAWSLTSGRHTQYF. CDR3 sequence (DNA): TGTGCCTGGAGTCTGACTAGCGGGAGGCATACGCAGTATTTT. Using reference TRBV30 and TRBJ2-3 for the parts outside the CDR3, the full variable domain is SQTIHQWPATLVQPVGSPLSLECTVEGTSNPNLYWYRQAAGRGLQLLFYSVGIGQISSEVPQNLSASRPQDRQFILSSKKLLLSDSGFYLCAWSLTSGRHTQYFGPGTRLTVL.

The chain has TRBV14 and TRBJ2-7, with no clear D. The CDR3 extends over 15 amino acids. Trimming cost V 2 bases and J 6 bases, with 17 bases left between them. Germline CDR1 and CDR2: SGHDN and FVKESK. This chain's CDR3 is CASSQKGSVLLEQYF. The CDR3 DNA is TGTGCCAGCAGCCAAAAGGGATCCGTCCTGCTCGAGCAGTACTTC.

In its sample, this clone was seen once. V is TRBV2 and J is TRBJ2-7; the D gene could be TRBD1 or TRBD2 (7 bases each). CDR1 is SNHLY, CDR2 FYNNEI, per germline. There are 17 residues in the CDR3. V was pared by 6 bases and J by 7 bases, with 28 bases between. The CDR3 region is CASSPPTLAVPGGEQYF. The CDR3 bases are TGTGCCAGCAGCCCTCCGACTCTAGCGGTCCCAGGGGGGGAGCAGTACTTC.

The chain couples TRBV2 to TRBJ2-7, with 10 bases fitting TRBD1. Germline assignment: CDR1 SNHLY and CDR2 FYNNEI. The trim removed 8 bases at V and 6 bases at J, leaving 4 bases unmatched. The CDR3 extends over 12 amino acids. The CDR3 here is CASRDRGGEQYF. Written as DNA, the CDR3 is TGTGCCAGCCGGGACAGGGGTGGCGAGCAGTACTTC.

CDR3 DNA sequence: TGTGCCACCAGCAGGCAGGGGGTTCAAACCGGGGAGCTGTTTTTT. Translated: CATSRQGVQTGELFF. The chain is built from TRBV15 and TRBJ2-2, with 7 bases fitting TRBD1. The J segment lost 5 bases and the V segment lost 3 bases, leaving 6 bases of the junction unmatched. Germline CDR1 LNHNV, CDR2 YYDKDF (reference sequence). The CDR3 is 15 amino acids. Full variable domain (rest looked up from reference TRBV15 and TRBJ2-2): DAMVIQNPRYQVTQFGKPVTLSCSQTLNHNVMYWYQQKSSQAPKLLFHYYDKDFNNEADTPDNFQSRRPNTSFCFLDIRSPGLGDTAMYLCATSRQGVQTGELFFGEGSRLTVL.

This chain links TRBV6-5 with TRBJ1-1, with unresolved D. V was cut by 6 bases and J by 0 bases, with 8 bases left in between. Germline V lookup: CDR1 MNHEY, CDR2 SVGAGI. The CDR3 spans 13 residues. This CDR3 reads CASSLLLNTEAFF. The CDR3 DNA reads TGTGCCAGCAGCCTCCTCTTGAACACTGAAGCTTTCTTT.

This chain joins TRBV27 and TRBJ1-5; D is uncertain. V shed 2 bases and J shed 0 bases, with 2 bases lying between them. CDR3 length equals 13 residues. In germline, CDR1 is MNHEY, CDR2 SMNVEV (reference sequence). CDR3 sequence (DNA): TGTGCCAGCAGTTTAGGTAGCAATCAGCCCCAGCATTTT. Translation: CASSLGSNQPQHF.

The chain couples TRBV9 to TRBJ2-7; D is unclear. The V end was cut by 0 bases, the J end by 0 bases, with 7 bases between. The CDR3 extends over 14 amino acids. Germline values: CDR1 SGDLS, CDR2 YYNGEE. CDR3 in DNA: TGTGCCAGCAGCGTAGAACCGGCCTCCTACGAGCAGTACTTC. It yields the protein CASSVEPASYEQYF. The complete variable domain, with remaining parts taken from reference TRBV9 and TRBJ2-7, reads DSGVTQTPKHLITATGQRVTLRCSPRSGDLSVYWYQQSLDQGLQFLIQYYNGEERAKGNILERFSAQQFPDLHSELNLSSLELGDSALYFCASSVEPASYEQYFGPGTRLTVT.

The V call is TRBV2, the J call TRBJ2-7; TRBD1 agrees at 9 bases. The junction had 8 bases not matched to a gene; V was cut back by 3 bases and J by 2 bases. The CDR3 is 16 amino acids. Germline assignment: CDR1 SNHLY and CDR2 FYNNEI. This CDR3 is CASSEMGTGLPYEQYF. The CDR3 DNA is TGTGCCAGCAGTGAGATGGGGACAGGGCTACCCTACGAGCAGTACTTC.

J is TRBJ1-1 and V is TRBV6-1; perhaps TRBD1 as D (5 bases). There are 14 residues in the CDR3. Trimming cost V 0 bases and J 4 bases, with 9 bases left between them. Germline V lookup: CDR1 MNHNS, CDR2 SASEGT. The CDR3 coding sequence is TGTGCCAGCAGTGAAGCGGTGGGGGTCACTGAAGCTTTCTTT. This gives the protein CASSEAVGVTEAFF.

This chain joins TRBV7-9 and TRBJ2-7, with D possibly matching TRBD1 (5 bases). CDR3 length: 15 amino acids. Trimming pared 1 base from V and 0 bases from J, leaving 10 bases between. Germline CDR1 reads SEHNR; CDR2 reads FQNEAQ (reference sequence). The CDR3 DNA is TGTGCCAGCAGCTTAGGACAGCGAAGCTCCTACGAGCAGTACTTC. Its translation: CASSLGQRSSYEQYF.

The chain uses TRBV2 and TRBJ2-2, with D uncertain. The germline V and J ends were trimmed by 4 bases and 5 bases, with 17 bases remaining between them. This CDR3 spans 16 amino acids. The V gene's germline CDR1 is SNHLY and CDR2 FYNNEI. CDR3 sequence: CASSAWQTRPTGELFF. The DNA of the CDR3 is TGTGCCAGCAGTGCGTGGCAGACCCGTCCAACCGGGGAGCTGTTTTTT.

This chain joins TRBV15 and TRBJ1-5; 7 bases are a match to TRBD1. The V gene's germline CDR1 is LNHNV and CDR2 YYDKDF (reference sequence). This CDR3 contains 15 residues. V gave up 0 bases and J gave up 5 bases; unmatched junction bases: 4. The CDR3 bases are TGTGCCACCAGCAGAGAAAGGACAGGCGATCAGCCCCAGCATTTT. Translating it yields CATSRERTGDQPQHF. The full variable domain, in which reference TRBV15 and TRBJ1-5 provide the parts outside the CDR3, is DAMVIQNPRYQVTQFGKPVTLSCSQTLNHNVMYWYQQKSSQAPKLLFHYYDKDFNNEADTPDNFQSRRPNTSFCFLDIRSPGLGDTAMYLCATSRERTGDQPQHFGDGTRLSIL.

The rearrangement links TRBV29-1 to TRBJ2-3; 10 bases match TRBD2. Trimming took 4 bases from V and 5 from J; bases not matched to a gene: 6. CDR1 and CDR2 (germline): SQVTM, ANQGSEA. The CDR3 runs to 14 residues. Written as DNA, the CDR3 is TGCAGCGTTGTGCTAGCGGGAGAAGGAGATACGCAGTATTTT. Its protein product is CSVVLAGEGDTQYF.

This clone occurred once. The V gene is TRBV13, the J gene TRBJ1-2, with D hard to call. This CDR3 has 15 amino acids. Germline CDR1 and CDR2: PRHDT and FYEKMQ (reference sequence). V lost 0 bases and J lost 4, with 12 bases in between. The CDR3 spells CASSLGSKALYGYTF. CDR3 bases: TGTGCCAGCAGCTTAGGATCCAAGGCCCTCTATGGCTACACCTTC.

This chain's CDR3 is CASSFLSWETQETQYF. The CDR3, as DNA: TGCGCCAGCAGCTTTTTATCTTGGGAGACCCAAGAGACCCAGTACTTC. The chain employs TRBV5-1 and TRBJ2-5; tentatively, D is TRBD2 (5 bases). V gave up 2 bases and J gave up 1 base, with 15 bases separating them. CDR1 SGHRS and CDR2 YFSETQ come from the germline V gene. The CDR3 length is 16 residues.

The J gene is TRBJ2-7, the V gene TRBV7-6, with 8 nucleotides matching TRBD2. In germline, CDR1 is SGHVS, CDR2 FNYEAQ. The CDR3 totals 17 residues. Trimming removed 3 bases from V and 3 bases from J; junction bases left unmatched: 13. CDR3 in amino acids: CASSLASGSSAFYEQYF. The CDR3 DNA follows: TGTGCCAGCAGCTTGGCCAGCGGGAGTTCGGCTTTCTACGAGCAGTACTTC.

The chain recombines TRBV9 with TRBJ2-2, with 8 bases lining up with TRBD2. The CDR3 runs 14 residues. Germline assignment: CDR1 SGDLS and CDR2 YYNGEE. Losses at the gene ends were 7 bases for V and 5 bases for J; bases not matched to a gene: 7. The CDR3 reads CASARASGTGELFF. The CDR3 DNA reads TGTGCCAGCGCCAGGGCTAGCGGGACCGGGGAGCTGTTTTTT.